One and the same sample provided the 14 T cell receptor beta chains below, sequenced in a study of shared clonotypes between healthy human individuals. Naive CD8 cells lacked CD45RO and underwent positive selection for CCR7, leaving out terminally differentiated effector memory CD45RA+ cells. Only in-frame clones appear in the TCRdb table, and some are missing; sequencing was by immunoSEQ multiplex PCR. The sample shows approximately 590,000 clones, nearly 97% of them seen only once. Sample: naive CD8+ T cells sorted from blood. The receptors stem from a woman aged 25 to 45 in good health.

This rearrangement joins TRBV7-9 to TRBJ2-1; D possibly corresponds to TRBD2 (6 bases). Trimming cost V 5 bases and J 6 bases, with 17 bases left between them. The CDR3 consists of 15 residues. From germline, CDR1 is SEHNR and CDR2 FQNEAQ (reference sequence). The CDR3 nucleotides are TGTGCCAGCAGCCCTATGGGGGGTAGCGTCAATGAGCAGTTCTTC. Its protein product is CASSPMGGSVNEQFF.

The rearrangement joins TRBV4-1 to TRBJ1-1; D remains ambiguous. V was pared by 2 bases and J by 1 base, with 14 bases between. The germline V gene has CDR1 MGHRA and CDR2 YSYEKL. The CDR3 is made up of 16 amino acids. This CDR3 reads CASSQPIPFANTEAFF. CDR3 coding DNA: TGCGCCAGCAGCCAACCTATCCCATTCGCGAACACTGAAGCTTTCTTT.

This clone was detected once. V is TRBV9 and J is TRBJ2-7; TRBD1 is a possible D gene (5 bases). V shed 4 bases and J shed 2 bases, with 13 bases lying between them. Germline-derived CDR1 and CDR2 are SGDLS and YYNGEE. The CDR3 is made up of 14 amino acids. The DNA for the CDR3 is TGTGCCAGCAGCCCGCAGGGAAATGCCTACGAGCAGTACTTC. It encodes CASSPQGNAYEQYF.

The CDR3 coding sequence is TGTGCCAGCAGCTTGGGAGGGTTTTACAATGAGCAGTTCTTC. This encodes CASSLGGFYNEQFF. The genes are TRBV5-6 and TRBJ2-1; D possibly corresponds to TRBD2 (5 bases). Trimming took off 0 bases at V and 4 bases at J, with 8 bases between the two ends. CDR1 and CDR2 (germline): SGHDT, YYEEEE. The CDR3 loop spans 14 amino acids. The variable domain in full, with the rest retrieved from reference TRBV5-6 and TRBJ2-1, is DAGVTQSPTHLIKTRGQQVTLRCSPKSGHDTVSWYQQALGQGPQFIFQYYEEEERQRGNFPDRFSGHQFPNYSSELNVNALLLGDSALYLCASSLGGFYNEQFFGPGTRLTVL.

V is TRBV6-6 and J is TRBJ2-7, with 7 bases aligning to TRBD1. The junction had 6 bases not matched to a gene; V was cut back by 0 bases and J by 7 bases. The CDR3 has 14 amino acids. Germline CDR1 MNHNY, CDR2 SVGAGI (reference sequence). The CDR3 DNA follows: TGTGCCAGCAGTTACTCGGCCTGGGGACAGGAGCAGTACTTC. Translation: CASSYSAWGQEQYF.

The V gene is TRBV27, the J gene TRBJ2-5; 8 nucleotides match TRBD1. Looked up from germline, CDR1 is MNHEY and CDR2 is SMNVEV (reference sequence). The CDR3 contains 15 residues. J gave up 5 bases and V 6 bases, and 11 bases lay outside the gene matches. CDR3 region: CASRRDRTAMETQYF. For the CDR3, the DNA is TGTGCCAGCAGGCGGGACAGGACCGCAATGGAGACCCAGTACTTC.

The chain joins TRBV7-9 to TRBJ2-1; maybe TRBD2 (6 bases). CDR3 length: 16 residues. V dropped 0 bases and J dropped 5 bases, with 14 bases sitting between them. Germline CDR1 is SEHNR and CDR2 is FQNEAQ (reference sequence). The CDR3 sequence is CASSLAQLASHNEQFF. DNA for the CDR3: TGTGCCAGCAGCTTAGCGCAACTAGCTAGCCACAATGAGCAGTTCTTC.

The rearrangement uses TRBV7-3 and TRBJ1-1, with a tentative D call TRBD1 (6 bases). The CDR3 is made up of 14 amino acids. Germline CDR1 reads SGHTA; CDR2 reads FQGTGA. The V gene lost 0 bases and the J gene lost 8 bases, with 13 bases spanning the gap. The DNA for the CDR3 is TGTGCCAGCAGCTTAACGGGGGCAGCAGAGGAAGCTTTCTTT. Translating it yields CASSLTGAAEEAFF.

There are a few counts of this clone. The rearrangement joins TRBV6-5 to TRBJ2-3; the match to TRBD2 covers 13 bases. Germline values: CDR1 MNHEY, CDR2 SVGAGI. V shed 5 bases, J shed 6 bases, and the junction held 5 bases outside the gene matches. The CDR3 has 15 amino acids. CDR3 in amino acids: CASSPWTSGGDTQYF. DNA of the CDR3: TGTGCCAGCAGTCCCTGGACTAGCGGGGGTGATACGCAGTATTTT.

The chain has TRBV19 and TRBJ1-5; D unresolved. The V end was cut by 5 bases, the J end by 4 bases, with 15 bases between. The CDR3 totals 15 residues. The germline V gene encodes CDR1 LNHDA and CDR2 SQIVND (reference sequence). CDR3 bases: TGTGCCAGTAGTTCCTGGACGGCTCCTAATCAGCCCCAGCATTTT. This encodes CASSSWTAPNQPQHF.

The rearrangement uses TRBV28 and TRBJ2-5; maybe TRBD1 (6 bases). Judging by the DNA end, TRBJ2-7 fits better; the J call may be wrong. This CDR3 is 13 amino acids long. Looked up from germline, CDR1 is MDHEN and CDR2 is SYDVKM. The CDR3 sequence is CASSGEGAYEQYF. The CDR3, as DNA: TGTGCCAGCAGTGGAGAGGGGGCCTACGAGCAGTACTTC.

With respect to this clone: The sample has other DNA sequences that encode this CDR3 too. This chain uses TRBV7-6 with TRBJ2-7, with unresolved D. The CDR3 loop spans 13 amino acids. Germline loops: CDR1 SGHVS, CDR2 FNYEAQ. Trimming removed 1 base from V and 4 bases from J, with 8 bases in between. CDR3: CASSLGLLYEQYF. CDR3 coding DNA: TGTGCCAGCAGCTTAGGGCTGCTGTACGAGCAGTACTTC.

The chain recombines TRBV25-1 with TRBJ2-2; no reliable D call. The germline V gene encodes CDR1 MGHDK and CDR2 SYGVNS. Between the trimmed V and J ends, which lost 6 bases and 1 base, there was a span of 9 bases. The CDR3 has 14 residues. CDR3 protein: CASRLTGNTGELFF. In DNA form, the CDR3 reads TGTGCCAGCAGGCTTACTGGGAACACCGGGGAGCTGTTTTTT.

The chain couples TRBV7-9 to TRBJ2-7; D uncertain. CDR3 length: 13 residues. Germline V lookup: CDR1 SEHNR, CDR2 FQNEAQ (reference sequence). V lost 1 base, J lost 2 bases, and 6 bases lay in between. The CDR3 loop reads CASSLVSPYEQYF. CDR3 nucleotide sequence: TGTGCCAGCAGCTTAGTCTCCCCCTACGAGCAGTACTTC.